The 28 T cell receptor beta chains reported below all come from one sample, sequenced in a study of long-term antiretroviral therapy in people with HIV (dated by TCRdb to the early 2020s). The immunoSEQ hsTCRB v3.0 assay was used at survey level resolution to sequence the TRB variable region. Not all clones reach the TCRdb copy of this immuneACCESS table, which keeps in-frame sequences only. Checked studies attribute under half of the gap to unresolved V genes and leave the rest unexplained. The sample table holds some 25,000 clones, of which 65% to 90% were seen once. The top ten clonotypes cover more than 15% of the sample. The material was unsorted PBMCs, obtained 1.2 years after starting antiretroviral therapy. These receptor sequences come from a man between 50 and 59 years old with HIV.

V is TRBV19 and J is TRBJ2-2, with D possibly TRBD1 on 5 matching bases. Trimming stripped 6 bases from V and 2 bases from J, with 13 bases between. Germline lookup yields CDR1 LNHDA and CDR2 SQIVND (reference sequence). CDR3 length: 15 amino acids. The CDR3 nucleotides are TGTGCCAGTAGAGGAAGGGGCCGTAACACCGGGGAGCTGTTTTTT. Its translation is CASRGRGRNTGELFF. Variable domain in full (rest from reference TRBV19 and TRBJ2-2): DGGITQSPKYLFRKEGQNVTLSCEQNLNHDAMYWYRQDPGQGLRLIYYSQIVNDFQKGDIAEGYSVSREKKESFPLTVTSAQKNPTAFYLCASRGRGRNTGELFFGEGSRLTVL.

The CDR3 sequence: CASSREDLTYEQYF. The CDR3 coding sequence is TGCGCCAGCAGCCGAGAGGATCTGACCTACGAGCAGTACTTC. The chain links TRBV4-1 to TRBJ2-7; D call uncertain. CDR3 size: 14 residues. The germline V gene has CDR1 MGHRA and CDR2 YSYEKL. The ends were cut back, 4 bases at V and 2 bases at J, with 12 bases in the middle.

In this sample, this clone is medium-sized. V and J are TRBV9 and TRBJ1-2, with D hard to call. Germline lookup yields CDR1 SGDLS and CDR2 YYNGEE. This CDR3 comprises 11 residues. The V end lost 5 bases, the J end lost 8 bases, and 10 bases lay between the germline ends. CDR3 nucleotide sequence: TGTGCCAGCAGTTCGCTGGGGGGCTACACCTTC. Residues: CASSSLGGYTF. Looking up the rest from reference TRBV9 and TRBJ1-2 gives the full variable domain: DSGVTQTPKHLITATGQRVTLRCSPRSGDLSVYWYQQSLDQGLQFLIQYYNGEERAKGNILERFSAQQFPDLHSELNLSSLELGDSALYFCASSSLGGYTFGSGTRLTVV.

This clone was detected once. The CDR3 coding sequence is TGTGCCAGCAGCTTAGAGGGACTAGCGGGGATGGTGCATACGCAGTATTTT. It codes for CASSLEGLAGMVHTQYF. The chain couples TRBV7-2 to TRBJ2-3; 13 positions match TRBD2. Trimming cost V 1 base and J 7 bases; bases outside gene matches: 8. CDR3 length equals 17 residues. CDR1 is SGHTA, CDR2 FQGNSA, per germline. Filled out from reference TRBV7-2 and TRBJ2-3, the complete variable domain reads GAGVSQSPSNKVTEKGKDVELRCDPISGHTALYWYRQSLGQGLEFLIYFQGNSAPDKSGLPSDRFSAERTGGSVSTLTIQRTQQEDSAVYLCASSLEGLAGMVHTQYFGPGTRLTVL.

This chain links TRBV7-2 with TRBJ2-1; D gene ambiguous. From germline, CDR1 is SGHTA and CDR2 FQGNSA. The CDR3 has 14 amino acids. With 7 bases removed from V and 4 bases from J, the gap between germline ends came to 14 bases. The CDR3 DNA follows: TGTGCCAGCAAAGGGCAGGTGGGATACAATGAGCAGTTCTTC. This codes for CASKGQVGYNEQFF. The full variable domain, with the rest looked up from reference TRBV7-2 and TRBJ2-1, is GAGVSQSPSNKVTEKGKDVELRCDPISGHTALYWYRQSLGQGLEFLIYFQGNSAPDKSGLPSDRFSAERTGGSVSTLTIQRTQQEDSAVYLCASKGQVGYNEQFFGPGTRLTVL.

The V and J genes are TRBV5-1 and TRBJ1-1; unclear D gene. The CDR3 is 12 amino acids. The germline gives CDR1 SGHRS, CDR2 YFSETQ. The germline V and J ends were trimmed by 2 bases and 3 bases, with 5 bases remaining between them. The CDR3 DNA reads TGCGCCAGCAGCTTTGGAGACACTGAAGCTTTCTTT. Its protein is CASSFGDTEAFF.

The chain recombines TRBV28 with TRBJ1-3; D not resolved. With 7 bases removed from V and 6 bases from J, the gap between germline ends came to 10 bases. The V gene's germline CDR1 is MDHEN and CDR2 SYDVKM. The CDR3 runs to 12 residues. CDR3 sequence reads: CASTSTTNTIYF. In nucleotides, the CDR3 is TGTGCCAGCACCTCGACTACAAACACCATATATTTT.

This sequence joins TRBV7-8 and TRBJ2-1; 7 bases align to TRBD1. Germline CDR1 and CDR2: SGHVS and FQNEAQ. This CDR3 has 14 amino acids. J gave up 6 bases and V 6 bases, and 8 bases lay outside the gene matches. CDR3 sequence reads: CASRLLQGPNEQFF. CDR3 bases: TGTGCCAGCAGATTACTACAGGGGCCCAATGAGCAGTTCTTC.

This chain joins TRBV7-8 and TRBJ1-2; D not resolved. The CDR3 runs to 14 residues. V shed 4 bases and J shed 3 bases, with 12 bases lying between them. CDR1 and CDR2 (germline): SGHVS, FQNEAQ. Here the CDR3 DNA reads TGTGCCAGCAGCTATAGAACAAGGGACTATGGCTACACCTTC. Amino acid sequence: CASSYRTRDYGYTF.

This chain connects TRBV18 to TRBJ2-7; unclear D gene. Trimming cost V 2 bases and J 3 bases, with 17 bases left between them. Germline V gives CDR1 KGHSH, CDR2 LQKENI. This CDR3 comprises 16 residues. The CDR3 region has the DNA TGTGCCAGCTCACCAGCAAGCGCTTGGGCAGACTACGAGCAGTACTTC. This encodes CASSPASAWADYEQYF.

This clone has a handful of counts. CDR3 sequence (DNA): TGTGCCACCAGCAGAGGGGAGGGGCGAAAACTGTTTTTT. Amino acid sequence: CATSRGEGRKLFF. The chain has TRBV15 and TRBJ1-4; D is perhaps TRBD1 (5 bases). V was clipped by 1 base and J by 10 bases, with 10 bases between them. Germline-derived CDR1 and CDR2 are LNHNV and YYDKDF (reference sequence). This CDR3 spans 13 amino acids. Complete variable domain (other parts from reference TRBV15 and TRBJ1-4): DAMVIQNPRYQVTQFGKPVTLSCSQTLNHNVMYWYQQKSSQAPKLLFHYYDKDFNNEADTPDNFQSRRPNTSFCFLDIRSPGLGDTAMYLCATSRGEGRKLFFGSGTQLSVL.

The V gene is TRBV28, the J gene TRBJ2-7, with no clear D. Germline V gene sequence: CDR1 MDHEN, CDR2 SYDVKM. Trimming shortened V by 6 bases and J by 6 bases, and 18 bases separated the two germline ends. The length of the CDR3 is 14 residues. The CDR3 coding sequence is TGTGCCAGCAGCCTTCTGCCGGGTAACAGCGAGCAGTACTTC. It yields the protein CASSLLPGNSEQYF.

The chain is built from TRBV18 and TRBJ1-3; TRBD1 matches 10 bases. Germline CDR1 is KGHSH and CDR2 is LQKENI. This CDR3 comprises 16 residues. With 3 bases clipped from V and 0 bases from J, the junction kept 2 bases outside the gene matches. CDR3 sequence: CASSPGTGVSGNTIYF. CDR3 nucleotide sequence: TGTGCCAGCTCACCCGGGACAGGGGTCTCTGGAAACACCATATATTTT.

The chain carries TRBV19 and TRBJ1-1; a possible D gene is TRBD1 (5 bases). The V and J ends lost 6 bases and 5 bases respectively, with 16 bases between them. Germline CDR1 reads LNHDA; CDR2 reads SQIVND (reference sequence). The CDR3 loop spans 14 amino acids. The CDR3 region has the DNA TGTGCCAGTAGCCCGGGAGGGGCGTCGACTGAAGCTTTCTTT. Translation gives CASSPGGASTEAFF. Drawing the rest from reference TRBV19 and TRBJ1-1, the complete variable domain is DGGITQSPKYLFRKEGQNVTLSCEQNLNHDAMYWYRQDPGQGLRLIYYSQIVNDFQKGDIAEGYSVSREKKESFPLTVTSAQKNPTAFYLCASSPGGASTEAFFGQGTRLTVV.

This clone appeared a single time. This chain connects TRBV6-1 to TRBJ2-5, with 9 bases aligning to TRBD2. Trimming took 6 bases from V and 5 from J; bases not matched to a gene: 10. This CDR3 has 15 amino acids. Looked up from germline, CDR1 is MNHNS and CDR2 is SASEGT. In nucleotides, the CDR3 is TGTGCCAGCAGCCCAGTGGCGGGGGGGCCTGAGACCCAGTACTTC. Protein product: CASSPVAGGPETQYF.

This chain joins TRBV4-1 and TRBJ1-5; tentative D call: TRBD1 (5 bases). Deletions cut 0 bases from V and 4 bases from J, with 10 bases between. The CDR3 length is 15 residues. CDR1 is MGHRA and CDR2 is YSYEKL in the germline V gene. The CDR3 DNA reads TGCGCCAGCAGCCAAGAGGGGACGTTGAATCAGCCCCAGCATTTT. It is translated as CASSQEGTLNQPQHF.

The CDR3 region is CASSPWGTVNTGELFF. The CDR3 bases are TGTGCCAGCAGCCCCTGGGGGACGGTGAACACCGGGGAGCTGTTTTTT. The J gene is TRBJ2-2, the V gene TRBV9; D tentatively reads TRBD1 or TRBD2 (5 bases each). V was pared by 4 bases and J by 1 base, with 14 bases between. The CDR3 extends over 16 amino acids. CDR1 is SGDLS, CDR2 YYNGEE, per germline.

This clone has just one count. This chain joins TRBV27 and TRBJ1-1; 7 bases are shared with TRBD1. The CDR3 runs to 15 residues. The germline V gene has CDR1 MNHEY and CDR2 SMNVEV (reference sequence). Germline trimming cut 6 bases from V and 0 bases from J; bases unmatched to any gene: 7. The CDR3 nucleotides read TGTGCCAGCAGCGAGGACAGGTTTGTGAACACTGAAGCTTTCTTT. It encodes CASSEDRFVNTEAFF.

The CDR3 here is CASSLPGVDYGYTF. CDR3 bases: TGTGCCAGCAGCTTGCCGGGGGTTGACTATGGCTACACCTTC. This chain connects TRBV5-6 to TRBJ1-2; D is perhaps TRBD1 (5 bases). Germline CDR1 is SGHDT and CDR2 is YYEEEE. V lost 1 base, J lost 3 bases, and 10 bases lay in between. CDR3 length equals 14 residues. The entire variable domain, with the rest obtained from reference TRBV5-6 and TRBJ1-2, is as follows: DAGVTQSPTHLIKTRGQQVTLRCSPKSGHDTVSWYQQALGQGPQFIFQYYEEEERQRGNFPDRFSGHQFPNYSSELNVNALLLGDSALYLCASSLPGVDYGYTFGSGTRLTVV.

The chain is built from TRBV5-8 and TRBJ2-3, with TRBD1 as a possible D gene (5 bases). Trimming left V 3 bases short and J 10 bases short, with 9 bases between. The germline V gene has CDR1 SGHTS and CDR2 YDEGEE. The CDR3 is made up of 11 amino acids. The DNA of the CDR3 is TGTGCCAGCAGCTGGGAACAGGCGCAGTATTTT. This translates into CASSWEQAQYF.

The chain links TRBV14 to TRBJ2-1; perhaps TRBD2 as D (5 bases). The germline gives CDR1 SGHDN, CDR2 FVKESK. This CDR3 spans 16 amino acids. Trimming shortened V by 3 bases and J by 7 bases, and 19 bases separated the two germline ends. The CDR3 DNA reads TGTGCCAGCAGCCATTTTCCGGCCAACCCGGGGAATGAGCAGTTCTTC. Its protein is CASSHFPANPGNEQFF.

The gene calls are TRBV7-6 and TRBJ2-3; 10 nucleotides line up with TRBD1. Germline lookup yields CDR1 SGHVS and CDR2 FNYEAQ. The CDR3 has 16 amino acids. The junction had 7 bases not matched to a gene; V was cut back by 0 bases and J by 7 bases. For the CDR3, the DNA is TGTGCCAGCAGCTTAGCGGCGGGACAGGGGCTTCATACGCAGTATTTT. Residues: CASSLAAGQGLHTQYF.

CDR3 residues: CASSQVWADSYEQYF. CDR3 DNA sequence: TGCGCCAGCAGCCAAGTGTGGGCGGACTCCTACGAGCAGTACTTC. This chain connects TRBV4-3 to TRBJ2-7, with D uncertain. Per germline, CDR1 LGHNA and CDR2 YSLEER. Trimming took 1 base from V and 0 from J, leaving 10 bases between them. The CDR3 totals 15 residues.

The chain employs TRBV5-1 and TRBJ1-4; no reliable D call. Trimming shortened V by 3 bases and J by 0 bases, and 6 bases separated the two germline ends. The CDR3 extends over 14 amino acids. Germline V gives CDR1 SGHRS, CDR2 YFSETQ. In DNA, the CDR3 is TGCGCCAGCAGCTCGACTTCAACTAATGAAAAACTGTTTTTT. Residues: CASSSTSTNEKLFF.

This chain joins TRBV9 and TRBJ2-7; no definite D call. Germline CDR1 and CDR2: SGDLS and YYNGEE. The CDR3 runs 14 residues. Between the trimmed V and J ends, which lost 3 bases and 1 base, there was a span of 11 bases. DNA of the CDR3: TGTGCCAGCAGCGCTGGGAAACTATCCTACGAGCAGTACTTC. Residues: CASSAGKLSYEQYF.

This chain connects TRBV13 to TRBJ2-3; 11 nucleotides match TRBD2. Germline CDR1 PRHDT, CDR2 FYEKMQ (reference sequence). The CDR3 has 16 residues. V lost 5 bases and J lost 0; bases outside the gene matches: 4. CDR3 nucleotide sequence: TGTGCCAGCAGCCCCAGACTAGCGGGGAGCACAGATACGCAGTATTTT. Translated: CASSPRLAGSTDTQYF. Full variable domain (outside the CDR3, taken from reference TRBV13 and TRBJ2-3): AAGVIQSPRHLIKEKRETATLKCYPIPRHDTVYWYQQGPGQDPQFLISFYEKMQSDKGSIPDRFSAQQFSDYHSELNMSSLELGDSALYFCASSPRLAGSTDTQYFGPGTRLTVL.

CDR3 DNA: TGCGCCAGCAGCTTCGCAACTAGCACAGATACGCAGTATTTT. Translating gives CASSFATSTDTQYF. This chain joins TRBV5-1 and TRBJ2-3; D call uncertain. Looked up from germline, CDR1 is SGHRS and CDR2 is YFSETQ. The CDR3 loop spans 14 amino acids. V was shortened by 2 bases and J by 0 bases, with 7 bases between the two germline ends.

This sequence joins TRBV11-2 and TRBJ2-1; D is ambiguous. The V and J ends lost 8 bases and 3 bases respectively, with 5 bases between them. This CDR3 comprises 11 residues. From germline, CDR1 is SGHAT and CDR2 FQNNGV. The CDR3, as DNA: TGTGCCAGCGGTATCTACAATGAGCAGTTCTTC. This translates into CASGIYNEQFF.